This section outlines one TCR beta chain sequence together with its context. Its antigen remains unknown. The data stem from a study of shared clonotypes between healthy human individuals. Study overall: Each donor's CD8 memory used one plate, CD8 naive two, each CD4 subset three. Broader study findings: Non-shared clonotypes had lower generation probabilities than clonotypes shared by all four sorted-subset donors. Rarefaction curves obtained for sorted subsets showed sequencing incomplete despite large depth.

Clones were read by immunoSEQ multiplex PCR, and TCRdb kept only the in-frame ones, dropping some. The data show some 1,400,000 clones, with approximately 97% seen just once and roughly 1.2% held by the top ten. This CDR3 has 14 residues. The ends were cut back, 5 bases at V and 4 bases at J, with 9 bases in the middle. In germline, CDR1 is KGHSH, CDR2 LQKENI. Sequenced input: naive CD4+ T cells sorted from blood. The sample's subset: CD45RA+ positively selected. The receptor was derived from a man between 25 and 39 years old in good health. The chain uses TRBV18 and TRBJ2-6; perhaps D is TRBD1 or TRBD2 (6 bases each). CDR3: CASSDGGGANVLTF. The CDR3 region has the DNA TGTGCCAGCTCAGACGGGGGCGGGGCCAACGTCCTGACTTTC.